These T cell receptor beta chains were read from a single sample in a study of T cells in localized non-small cell lung cancer. The table came from immunoSEQ multiplex PCR; TCRdb's copy has only in-frame clones and leaves some out. Of 50,000 to 60,000 clones listed, around 80% are singletons. The sample was PBMCs, taken before any cancer treatment. The receptors were gathered from a woman aged 35 to 70 with stage II lung adenocarcinoma. The CDR3 runs from the conserved cysteine through the conserved F or W. Fields, in order: J gene, V gene, clone size, D gene, CDR3 protein, CDR3 DNA. The D gene is left open where the match is weak. The size field is filled for only some rows; it gives once, few, many or a size class.

TRBJ2-5,TRBV19,NA,NA,CASSMEETQYF,TGTGCCAGTAGTATGGAAGAGACCCAGTACTTC
TRBJ1-1,TRBV19,NA,TRBD1,CASIMDRVNTEAFF,TGTGCCAGTATTATGGACAGGGTGAACACTGAAGCTTTCTTT
TRBJ2-6,TRBV5-4,NA,NA,CASSLETELTGANVLTF,TGTGCCAGCAGCTTGGAGACAGAGTTAACTGGGGCCAACGTCCTGACTTTC
TRBJ1-4,TRBV7-9,NA,TRBD1,CASSPRGTDTTNEKLFF,TGTGCCAGCAGCCCCCGGGGGACAGACACAACTAATGAAAAACTGTTTTTT
TRBJ1-1,TRBV19,NA,NA,CASSMGEVNTEAFF,TGTGCCAGTAGTATGGGAGAGGTGAACACTGAAGCTTTCTTT
TRBJ1-2,TRBV2,few,NA,CASSEEMVDYGYTF,TGTGCCAGCAGTGAAGAGATGGTAGACTATGGCTACACCTTC
TRBJ2-5,TRBV27,NA,TRBD2,CASSSFPAGGQETQYF,TGTGCCAGCAGTTCCTTTCCAGCGGGGGGGCAGGAGACCCAGTACTTC
TRBJ2-7,TRBV27,once,TRBD2,CASSLGLAGGPVPEQYF,TGTGCCAGCAGTCTCGGACTAGCGGGGGGGCCGGTCCCCGAGCAGTACTTC
TRBJ1-1,TRBV6-4,NA,NA,CASSPGPGNTEAFF,TGTGCCAGCAGTCCCGGACCAGGGAACACTGAAGCTTTCTTT
TRBJ1-1,TRBV29-1,NA,NA,CSGGVDTEAFF,TGCAGCGGGGGGGTGGACACTGAAGCTTTCTTT
TRBJ2-5,TRBV9,NA,TRBD1,CASSVGQGDIETQYF,TGTGCCAGCAGCGTGGGGCAGGGGGACATAGAGACCCAGTACTTC
TRBJ1-4,TRBV9,once,TRBD1,CASSVDGTGNEKLFF,TGTGCCAGCAGCGTAGATGGGACAGGGAATGAAAAACTGTTTTTT
TRBJ1-2,TRBV6-1,once,NA,CASRSGASNYGYTF,TGTGCCAGCAGGTCGGGCGCCTCCAACTATGGCTACACCTTC
TRBJ1-2,TRBV30,NA,NA,CAWADPSPGYGYTF,TGTGCCTGGGCAGACCCATCGCCTGGCTATGGCTACACCTTC
TRBJ2-7,TRBV19,NA,NA,CASSRTKSRSYEQYF,TGTGCCAGTAGTAGGACGAAGTCTAGGTCCTACGAGCAGTACTTC
TRBJ2-1,TRBV2,NA,TRBD1,CASSSPRDRFSGEQFF,TGTGCCAGCAGTTCCCCCCGGGACAGGTTCTCCGGTGAGCAGTTCTTC
TRBJ2-1,TRBV5-1,few,NA,CASSSQAGDNEQFF,TGCGCCAGCAGCTCCCAGGCAGGGGACAATGAGCAGTTCTTC
TRBJ2-2,TRBV2,NA,NA,CASLRSDGANTGELFF,TGTGCCAGCTTAAGGTCGGACGGGGCGAACACCGGGGAGCTGTTTTTT